This entry lists 27 T cell receptor beta chains sequenced from one sample in a study of blood T cell repertoires in COVID-19. Sequenced by immunoSEQ multiplex PCR; TCRdb stores in-frame clones only, minus some. The sample lists 110,000 to 150,000 clones; about 81% were seen once. Sequenced input: peripheral blood. The receptors here all came from an elderly woman with acute or convalescent COVID-19.

The V and J genes are TRBV19 and TRBJ1-1; 8 nucleotides agree with TRBD1. Trimming cost V 3 bases and J 5 bases; bases outside gene matches: 8. In germline, CDR1 is LNHDA, CDR2 SQIVND (reference sequence). This CDR3 has 15 residues. This CDR3 reads CASSMQGQGRTEAFF. CDR3 DNA sequence: TGTGCCAGTAGTATGCAAGGACAGGGTCGAACTGAAGCTTTCTTT.

This chain joins TRBV7-9 and TRBJ1-2, with TRBD1 matching over 8 bases. Germline loops: CDR1 SEHNR, CDR2 FQNEAQ (reference sequence). This CDR3 is 13 amino acids long. The junction had 6 bases not matched to a gene; V was cut back by 5 bases and J by 7 bases. CDR3 loop: CASSKGQEGGYTF. CDR3 DNA: TGTGCCAGCAGCAAGGGACAGGAGGGTGGCTACACCTTC.

The chain carries TRBV19 and TRBJ2-7, with 8 bases lining up with TRBD2. Germline V gene data show CDR1 as LNHDA and CDR2 as SQIVND (reference sequence). The trim removed 5 bases at V and 2 bases at J, leaving 8 bases unmatched. This CDR3 comprises 15 residues. CDR3: CASSPGGTATYEQYF. The CDR3 bases are TGTGCCAGTAGTCCGGGAGGGACGGCTACCTACGAGCAGTACTTC.

This clone was counted a single time. This chain uses TRBV27 with TRBJ1-2; D not resolved. Germline V gene lookup returns CDR1 MNHEY and CDR2 SMNVEV (reference sequence). V lost 5 bases and J 8 bases, leaving 15 bases between the germline ends. The CDR3 extends over 13 amino acids. CDR3 protein: CASSPREGLGYTF. The CDR3 DNA sequence: TGTGCCAGCAGTCCCCGAGAGGGTTTGGGCTACACCTTC.

This sequence joins TRBV21-1 and TRBJ2-1; the table's D call of TRBD2 was not tested on the DNA. TRBV21-1 counts as a pseudogene. This CDR3 has 15 amino acids. This CDR3 is CASSNNGEGWVEQFF. The DNA for the CDR3 is TGTGCCAGCAGCAATAACGGGGAAGGGTGGGTGGAGCAGTTCTTC.

The chain is built from TRBV18 and TRBJ1-2; 8 bases agree with TRBD1. J was trimmed by 10 bases and V by 3 bases; bases with no gene match: 19. The CDR3 runs to 17 residues. Germline-derived CDR1 and CDR2 are KGHSH and LQKENI. The CDR3 nucleotides are TGTGCCAGCTCACCCTACGGGGTTCAGGGGGCCGGGGGCTCCTACACCTTC. Its protein product is CASSPYGVQGAGGSYTF.

V and J are TRBV5-4 and TRBJ1-2; D is perhaps TRBD1 (5 bases). Trimming stripped 6 bases from V and 0 bases from J, with 15 bases between. The CDR3 loop spans 15 amino acids. CDR1 and CDR2 from the germline V gene are SGHNT and YYREEE (reference sequence). CDR3 in DNA: TGTGCCAGCACCACTATTCAGGGCGCTAACTATGGCTACACCTTC. This codes for CASTTIQGANYGYTF.

The V call is TRBV10-1, the J call TRBJ2-1, with 8 bases aligning to TRBD2. Germline loops: CDR1 WNHNN, CDR2 SYGVQD (reference sequence). The CDR3 runs to 14 residues. The junction had 8 bases not matched to a gene; V was cut back by 4 bases and J by 9 bases. CDR3 residues: CASSGSGLVSEQFF. For the CDR3, the DNA is TGCGCCAGCAGTGGATCGGGACTAGTATCTGAGCAGTTCTTC.

This chain links TRBV7-2 with TRBJ2-3; 12 positions match TRBD2. CDR3 length: 16 residues. J gave up 0 bases and V 5 bases, and 3 bases lay outside the gene matches. The germline gives CDR1 SGHTA, CDR2 FQGNSA. The CDR3 region is CASSRGLAGSTDTQYF. CDR3 sequence (DNA): TGTGCCAGCAGCCGTGGACTAGCGGGAAGCACAGATACGCAGTATTTT.

V is TRBV10-3 and J is TRBJ1-6; possible D gene TRBD1, 6 bases. This CDR3 region has 14 residues. V was clipped by 2 bases and J by 10 bases, with 12 bases between them. CDR1 is ENHRY and CDR2 is SYGVKD in the germline V gene. The CDR3: CAISEGAGESPLHF. Written as DNA, the CDR3 is TGTGCCATCAGTGAGGGGGCAGGGGAATCACCCCTCCACTTT.

The rearrangement uses TRBV19 and TRBJ1-5; TRBD1 matches 8 bases. This CDR3 is 18 amino acids long. The V gene end was trimmed by 0 bases and the J gene end by 7 bases; junction bases not matched to a gene: 14. Per the germline V gene, CDR1 is LNHDA and CDR2 is SQIVND (reference sequence). The CDR3 region has the DNA TGTGCCAGTAGTATAGACCTAGAGACAGGGGAAAAACGCCAGCCCCAGCATTTT. Protein: CASSIDLETGEKRQPQHF.

V usage is TRBV5-6 and J usage is TRBJ2-1, with 10 bases fitting TRBD1. This CDR3 has 14 residues. V lost 4 bases to trimming and J lost 12 bases; unmatched junction nucleotides: 10. CDR1 is SGHDT and CDR2 is YYEEEE in the germline V gene. The CDR3 bases are TGTGCCAGCAGCGGGGGTTCGACAGGGGGCAGGCAGTTCTTC. Translated: CASSGGSTGGRQFF.

The V and J genes are TRBV2 and TRBJ2-4; a possible D gene is TRBD2 (5 bases). The CDR3 totals 14 residues. Trimming left V 7 bases short and J 0 bases short, with 10 bases between. CDR1 is SNHLY, CDR2 FYNNEI, per germline. The CDR3 nucleotides are TGTGCCAGCACGGGGAGTTCAGCCAAAAACATTCAGTACTTC. Its protein is CASTGSSAKNIQYF.

This clone has only one observation. The V and J genes are TRBV4-2 and TRBJ1-3; 7 nucleotides line up with TRBD1. There are 16 residues in the CDR3. With 0 bases clipped from V and 4 bases from J, the junction kept 6 bases outside the gene matches. Germline V gene sequence: CDR1 LGHNA, CDR2 YNFKEQ. The CDR3, as DNA: TGTGCCAGCAGCCAAGACGACAGGGAGCCCGGAAACACCATATATTTT. It yields the protein CASSQDDREPGNTIYF.

This chain joins TRBV3-1 (or the pseudogene TRBV3-2) and TRBJ2-1; 7 bases align to TRBD2. This CDR3 contains 15 residues. CDR1 LGHDT and CDR2 YNNKEL come from the germline V gene (reference sequence). V was pared by 2 bases and J by 6 bases, with 7 bases of the junction left unmatched. The DNA of the CDR3 is TGTGCCAGCAGCCAAATGGGCCCTAGCGGCAATGAGCAGTTCTTC. This encodes CASSQMGPSGNEQFF.

The chain uses TRBV9 and TRBJ2-2; TRBD1 agrees at 8 bases. Germline lookup yields CDR1 SGDLS and CDR2 YYNGEE. Losses at the gene ends were 2 bases for V and 8 bases for J; bases not matched to a gene: 5. The CDR3 loop spans 14 amino acids. The CDR3 is CASSVQGAGGELFF. For the CDR3, the DNA is TGTGCCAGCAGCGTTCAGGGGGCAGGAGGGGAGCTGTTTTTT.

The V and J genes are TRBV12-3 or TRBV12-4 and TRBJ2-2; D unresolved. Trimming removed 7 bases from V and 6 bases from J, with 9 bases in between. The CDR3 consists of 12 residues. The CDR3: CASTPPAGELFF. For the CDR3, the DNA is TGTGCCAGCACCCCCCCCGCCGGGGAGCTGTTTTTT.

The gene calls are TRBV7-9 and TRBJ2-2; TRBD2 agrees at 11 bases. There are 16 residues in the CDR3. In germline, CDR1 is SEHNR, CDR2 FQNEAQ (reference sequence). V lost 10 bases and J lost 4; bases outside the gene matches: 11. The CDR3 is CATNNWGLAVTGELFF. CDR3 nucleotide sequence: TGTGCCACTAACAATTGGGGACTAGCGGTCACCGGGGAGCTGTTTTTT.

This chain joins TRBV27 and TRBJ2-7; the D is unclear. This CDR3 spans 12 amino acids. V gave up 3 bases and J gave up 7 bases, with 10 bases separating them. CDR1 is MNHEY, CDR2 SMNVEV, per germline (reference sequence). The CDR3 protein is CASSFLTGEQYF. CDR3 nucleotide sequence: TGTGCCAGCAGTTTTCTGACTGGAGAGCAGTACTTC.

V usage is TRBV27 and J usage is TRBJ2-7, with 9 bases aligning to TRBD1. V trimming: 5 bases; J trimming: 2 bases; junction bases outside the gene matches: 7. CDR3 size: 15 residues. The germline V gene encodes CDR1 MNHEY and CDR2 SMNVEV (reference sequence). This chain's CDR3 is CASSLRWDRAYEQYF. CDR3 DNA sequence: TGTGCCAGCAGTCTAAGGTGGGACAGGGCCTACGAGCAGTACTTC.

The V call is TRBV7-2, the J call TRBJ2-3; D possibly corresponds to TRBD2 (6 bases). Trimming cost V 5 bases and J 6 bases, with 9 bases left between them. This CDR3 region has 12 residues. Germline CDR1 SGHTA, CDR2 FQGNSA. The CDR3 loop reads CASSNGGDTQYF. In DNA form, the CDR3 reads TGTGCCAGCAGCAATGGGGGGGATACGCAGTATTTT.

The chain links TRBV2 to TRBJ2-3; TRBD2 matches at 10 bases. Germline lookup yields CDR1 SNHLY and CDR2 FYNNEI. V shed 3 bases, J shed 3 bases, and the junction held 0 bases outside the gene matches. The CDR3 spans 14 residues. This CDR3 reads CASSEGLATDTQYF. The CDR3 coding sequence is TGTGCCAGCAGTGAGGGACTAGCGACAGATACGCAGTATTTT.

The rearrangement uses TRBV18 and TRBJ2-5; TRBD1 matches 7 bases. CDR3 length equals 15 residues. Germline trimming cut 0 bases from V and 2 bases from J; bases unmatched to any gene: 3. CDR1 is KGHSH and CDR2 is LQKENI in the germline V gene. The DNA for the CDR3 is TGTGCCAGCTCACCACCTGGCAGGGGGCAAGAGACCCAGTACTTC. Protein product: CASSPPGRGQETQYF.

This clone has only a few counts. The chain is built from TRBV5-1 and TRBJ1-6; no clear D gene. The CDR3 spans 14 residues. Trimming removed 0 bases from V and 7 bases from J, with 8 bases in between. The germline CDR1 and CDR2 sequences are SGHRS and YFSETQ. This CDR3 reads CASSLDGLNSPLHF. The DNA of the CDR3 is TGCGCCAGCAGCTTGGACGGACTGAATTCACCCCTCCACTTT.

The chain joins TRBV7-9 to TRBJ2-1; 12 nucleotides line up with TRBD2. Germline CDR1 reads SEHNR; CDR2 reads FQNEAQ (reference sequence). CDR3 length equals 15 residues. The J segment lost 9 bases and the V segment lost 4 bases, leaving 7 bases of the junction unmatched. CDR3 in DNA: TGTGCCAGCAGCTCCCGAGGACTAGCGGGAACTGAGCAGTTCTTC. Residues: CASSSRGLAGTEQFF.

The chain joins TRBV11-3 to TRBJ1-2, with 7 bases that match TRBD1. The CDR3 length is 15 residues. CDR1 SGHNT and CDR2 YENEEA come from the germline V gene. The J segment lost 4 bases and the V segment lost 7 bases, leaving 12 bases of the junction unmatched. Here the CDR3 reads CASTWRGRTTYGYTF. The CDR3 coding sequence is TGTGCCAGCACTTGGAGGGGGCGAACAACCTATGGCTACACCTTC.

The chain carries TRBV18 and TRBJ2-4, with 9 nucleotides matching TRBD1. The length of the CDR3 is 14 residues. Germline loops: CDR1 KGHSH, CDR2 LQKENI. Unmatched junction bases numbered 4, after V lost 3 bases and J lost 7 bases. Here the CDR3 reads CASSPRDRVNIQYF. As DNA, the CDR3 is TGTGCCAGCTCACCCCGGGACAGGGTCAACATTCAGTACTTC.